This is a list of T cell receptor beta chains from one sample in a study of blood T cells in healthy people across ages. TCRdb recomputed calls from the 5' RACE reads with MiXCR, one row per CDR3 protein. The sample consists of about a million distinct CDR3 sequences, just over 50% of them appearing once. The sequenced material came from blood. These TCRs come from a woman in her sixties or seventies in good health. Both conserved end residues are part of each CDR3. D genes are given only for firm matches. Some rows have no size entry. The others give once, few or many, or a class for an expanded clone.

d_call	j_call	v_call	cdr3_length	clone_size	cdr3_nt	cdr3_aa
.	TRBJ2-7	TRBV11-2	15	.	TGTGCCAGCAGCCCACGGTTACAGAGCTCCTACGAGCAGTACTTC	CASSPRLQSSYEQYF
TRBD2	TRBJ2-3	TRBV27	16	.	TGTGCCAGCAGACGACAAGCGGGAGGGCCAGGTGATACGCAGTATTTT	CASRRQAGGPGDTQYF
.	TRBJ2-7	TRBV6-5	14	once	TGTGCCAGCAGTTACAACTCGGAGGGCTACGAGCAGTACTTC	CASSYNSEGYEQYF
.	TRBJ2-5	TRBV10-1	12	.	TGCGCCATACCTGACCGGTACAATGAGCAGTACTTC	CAIPDRYNEQYF
.	TRBJ2-1	TRBV7-3	13	.	TGTGCCAGCAGCTTAGGGCCTGCCAATGAGCAGTTCTTC	CASSLGPANEQFF
.	TRBJ1-5	TRBV28	12	.	TGTGCCAGCAGCGTTCAATATCAGCCCCAGCATTTT	CASSVQYQPQHF
TRBD1	TRBJ1-5	TRBV6-6	15	few	TGTGCCAGCAGTTTAACCGGGACAGCGGACCTGCCCCAGCATTTT	CASSLTGTADLPQHF
TRBD1	TRBJ2-5	TRBV2	11	.	TGTGCCAGCGAGGGGGCTGAGACCCAGTACTTC	CASEGAETQYF
TRBD2	TRBJ2-1	TRBV29-1	14	.	TGCAGCGTTAACGGACTAGCAGAATACAATGAGCAGTTCTTC	CSVNGLAEYNEQFF
TRBD1	TRBJ2-5	TRBV27	14	few	TGTGCCAGCAGTTTATACAGGGGAAGAGAGACCCAGTACTTC	CASSLYRGRETQYF
.	TRBJ2-1	TRBV3-1	12	.	TGTGCCAGCAGCCTCCCCCTTGCTGAGCAGTTCTTC	CASSLPLAEQFF
.	TRBJ2-7	TRBV28	15	.	TGTGCCAGCAGTTCATTAGGGGGGGGAACCTACGAGCAGTACTTC	CASSSLGGGTYEQYF
.	TRBJ2-7	TRBV6-6	14	.	TGTGCCAGCAGACCCGGGACCGCCGGATTAGAGCAGTACTTC	CASRPGTAGLEQYF
TRBD2	TRBJ2-1	TRBV5-1	15	.	TGCGCCAGCAGCTTGAGCGGGAGGGCCGTATATGAGCAGTTCTTC	CASSLSGRAVYEQFF
TRBD2	TRBJ2-1	TRBV4-1	14	once	TGCGCCAGCAGCCAAATGAGGCGGGAGAGCGGGCAGTTCTTC	CASSQMRRESGQFF
.	TRBJ2-7	TRBV27	14	.	TGTGCCAGCAGTTTAAAGGACGGCCCCTACGAGCAGTACTTC	CASSLKDGPYEQYF
.	TRBJ1-4	TRBV27	16	few	TGTGCCAGCAGTCGCATCGGGGAAGCGACTAATGAAAAACTGTTTTTT	CASSRIGEATNEKLFF
TRBD2	TRBJ2-3	TRBV30	15	.	TGTGCCTGGAGACTCGCGGGACTAGCCCCAGTTTCTCAGTATTTT	CAWRLAGLAPVSQYF
.	TRBJ2-1	TRBV4-1	11	many	TGTGCCAGCAGCCAAGGGGATGAGCAGTTCTTC	CASSQGDEQFF
.	TRBJ2-1	TRBV7-3	21	.	TGTGCCAGCAGCTTAACCCGCCCGGGACAGGGATGGTCTAGCGGGTACAATGAGCAGTTCTTC	CASSLTRPGQGWSSGYNEQFF
TRBD2	TRBJ2-7	TRBV7-8	18	.	TGTGCCAGCAGCCAGAAGGGGTCTCCTAGCGGGAGTCTGTACGAGCAGTACTTC	CASSQKGSPSGSLYEQYF
TRBD2	TRBJ2-2	TRBV9	17	.	TGTGCCAGCAGCGTAGCGCTAGCGGGGCACTCCACCGGGGAGCTGTTTTTT	CASSVALAGHSTGELFF
TRBD1	TRBJ1-2	TRBV5-6	15	.	TGTGCCAGCAGCACCAGGGACAGTGGGAACTATGGCTACACCTTC	CASSTRDSGNYGYTF
.	TRBJ2-3	TRBV3-1	14	.	TGTGCCAGCAGCGCGGGACCAAACACAGATACGCAGTATTTT	CASSAGPNTDTQYF
.	TRBJ1-1	TRBV29-1	12	.	TGCAGCACGGGTTCCCTGAACGCTGAAGCTTTCTTT	CSTGSLNAEAFF
TRBD1	TRBJ1-5	TRBV4-3	15	many	TGCGCCAGCAGCCCACAGGGGGGGTCGACTCAGCCCCAGCATTTT	CASSPQGGSTQPQHF